This entry concerns a single T cell receptor (beta chain). 13 Jbeta primers and 60 Vbeta primers were used for the PCR. Some clones are missing from TCRdb's copy, which holds only in-frame ones; the method was immunoSEQ multiplex PCR. The sample records under 200,000 clones, roughly three quarters being singletons. This entry is derived from a study of cytomegalovirus exposure and HLA in healthy donors. The wider study: There were some 410 genotyped donors. Of these, roughly 84% fell in the genetic ancestry cluster associated with self-reported Caucasian donors.

This receptor was identified in a man in his sixties in good health and CMV-seronegative. Sequenced material: PBMCs.

The CDR3 loop reads CATSRRQSTDTQYF. The CDR3 coding sequence is TGTGCCACCAGCCGTAGACAAAGCACAGATACGCAGTATTTT. The genes are TRBV15 and TRBJ2-3; no reliable D call. V was shortened by 5 bases and J by 0 bases, with 9 bases between the two germline ends. Germline V gene data show CDR1 as LNHNV and CDR2 as YYDKDF (reference sequence). The CDR3 consists of 14 residues.